This TCR beta chain is from a study of T cells in Graves' hyperthyroidism and ophthalmopathy. As for the study in general: The initial diagnosis was the point when peripheral blood was collected, ahead of any treatment. General study results and limits: Ophthalmopathy cases were set apart from stable hyperthyroidism by a 13 V-J model. Also found in blood were most expanded thyroid clonotypes above 0.001.

Diagnoses were established using clinical symptoms, serum thyroxine and TRAb, thyroid ultrasound and orbital computed tomography. Germline V CDR1 and CDR2: PRHDT, FYEKMQ (reference sequence). Trimming cost V 8 bases and J 0 bases; bases outside gene matches: 4. The CDR3 length is 14 residues. As to this clonotype: Its antigen is undetermined.

Amplification of TCR beta CDR3 regions used RNA as the template. TCR CDR3 underwent first-round RT-PCR with the HTBI primer set. TCRdb re-analysed the multiplex PCR reads in MiXCR, keeping a single row per CDR3 protein. The sample yields about 380,000 distinct CDR3 sequences, approximately 17% seen once. The receptor was derived from a man aged 18 to 30 with Graves' ophthalmopathy. The V and J genes are TRBV13 and TRBJ1-1, with 9 bases matching TRBD1. The sequenced material came from blood. The DNA of the CDR3 is TGTGCCAGCCTCGGACAGGGGATGAACACTGAAGCTTTCTTT. Protein: CASLGQGMNTEAFF.